This T cell receptor (beta chain) was sequenced during a study of T cells in Graves' hyperthyroidism and ophthalmopathy. The TCR beta CDR3 regions underwent amplification using RNA transcripts as the source. When the TCR CDR3 underwent first-round RT-PCR, the HTBI primer set was used. MiXCR, applied by TCRdb to the multiplex PCR reads, yields one record per CDR3 protein. The data contain nearly 750,000 distinct CDR3 sequences, about a third of them seen just once; the ten biggest clones take up around 29%. V lost 3 bases, J lost 4 bases, and 9 bases lay in between. Per the germline V gene, CDR1 is DFQATT and CDR2 is SNEGSKA (reference sequence). The CDR3 has 12 amino acids.

The sequence was collected from a middle-aged woman with Graves' hyperthyroidism. Source material: blood. The chain employs TRBV20-1 and TRBJ2-5; tentative D call: TRBD2 (5 bases). CDR3 DNA: TGCAGTGCTAGCGGGGTAGGAGAGACCCAGTACTTC. It codes for CSASGVGETQYF.